Listed here are 12 T cell receptor beta chains from one sample, sequenced in a study of blood T cell repertoires in COVID-19. Repertoires were generated with immunoSEQ multiplex PCR, while TCRdb's copy carries only in-frame clones and drops some. This table holds under 65,000 clones, approximately 87% found once. The source material was peripheral blood. The receptors shown here come from a woman aged 60-70 years with COVID-19, enrolled during active disease.

The chain combines TRBV10-2 with TRBJ1-4; possible D gene TRBD1, 6 bases. The CDR3 loop spans 15 amino acids. Germline V gives CDR1 WSHSY, CDR2 SAAADI. Trimming removed 3 bases at V and 10 bases at J, with 18 bases between. CDR3 in amino acids: CASSDTGTLNRKLFF. CDR3 DNA: TGCGCCAGCAGTGATACCGGGACATTGAATCGAAAACTGTTTTTT.

The V call is TRBV19, the J call TRBJ1-2; weak D call: TRBD1 (6 bases). This CDR3 spans 13 amino acids. Trimming took 4 bases from V and 6 from J, leaving 12 bases between them. Germline CDR1 LNHDA, CDR2 SQIVND (reference sequence). CDR3: CASSNLQGNGYTF. The CDR3 nucleotides read TGTGCCAGTAGTAATCTACAGGGAAATGGCTACACCTTC.

The chain is built from TRBV7-2 and TRBJ2-3; 7 positions agree with TRBD1. Germline CDR1 SGHTA, CDR2 FQGNSA. The trim removed 5 bases at V and 1 base at J, leaving 3 bases unmatched. The CDR3 has 14 residues. The CDR3, as DNA: TGTGCCAGCAGCCGGGACAGTCGCACAGATACGCAGTATTTT. It translates to CASSRDSRTDTQYF.

This clone was detected once. The V call is TRBV7-6, the J call TRBJ1-1, with D perhaps TRBD1 (5 bases). Per germline, CDR1 SGHVS and CDR2 FNYEAQ. This CDR3 is 15 amino acids long. Trimming pared 4 bases from V and 2 bases from J, leaving 14 bases between. Written as DNA, the CDR3 is TGTGCCAGCAGCTCAAGTGCAGGGATTAACACTGAAGCTTTCTTT. This gives the protein CASSSSAGINTEAFF.

CDR3 sequence: CASSLAGLGTEAFF. The CDR3 nucleotides read TGTGCCAGCAGCTTAGCTGGGCTCGGCACTGAAGCTTTCTTT. The genes are TRBV7-8 and TRBJ1-1, with D uncertain. V gave up 0 bases and J gave up 4 bases, with 9 bases separating them. This CDR3 has 14 residues. Looked up from germline, CDR1 is SGHVS and CDR2 is FQNEAQ.

The rearrangement joins TRBV6-1 to TRBJ2-1, with D possibly being TRBD1 (5 bases). This CDR3 has 15 residues. Per the germline V gene, CDR1 is MNHNS and CDR2 is SASEGT. The V gene lost 2 bases and the J gene lost 4 bases, with 12 bases spanning the gap. CDR3 coding DNA: TGTGCCAGCAGTGAATCTGGGGCCGAGTACAATGAGCAGTTCTTC. Translated: CASSESGAEYNEQFF.

This rearrangement joins TRBV28 to TRBJ1-4; tentative D call: TRBD1 (6 bases). The V gene lost 11 bases and the J gene lost 8 bases, with 18 bases spanning the gap. The CDR3 contains 13 residues. Germline CDR1 is MDHEN and CDR2 is SYDVKM. This CDR3 is CAGRRGYGEKLFF. CDR3 DNA: TGTGCCGGAAGAAGGGGGTATGGCGAAAAACTGTTTTTT.

The chain is built from TRBV19 and TRBJ1-5, with 7 bases matching TRBD1. CDR1 is LNHDA and CDR2 is SQIVND in the germline V gene (reference sequence). The CDR3 is made up of 14 amino acids. J was trimmed by 0 bases and V by 6 bases; bases with no gene match: 2. In nucleotides, the CDR3 is TGTGCCAGTAGGAGGGACAGTAGCAATCAGCCCCAGCATTTT. Encoded protein: CASRRDSSNQPQHF.

This clone was seen once. The chain carries TRBV28 and TRBJ1-2; 9 bases fit TRBD1. The CDR3 consists of 11 residues. The V gene's germline CDR1 is MDHEN and CDR2 SYDVKM. Germline trimming cut 8 bases from V and 8 bases from J; bases unmatched to any gene: 3. The CDR3 region has the DNA TGTGCCAGCGGGACAGGGCACGGCTACACCTTC. This translates into CASGTGHGYTF.

This chain's CDR3 is CASSNGVRGGLADTQYF. The CDR3 bases are TGTGCCAGCAGTAACGGGGTTCGGGGGGGATTGGCAGATACGCAGTATTTT. The rearrangement joins TRBV7-6 to TRBJ2-3; 8 bases are a match to TRBD2. The germline gives CDR1 SGHVS, CDR2 FNYEAQ. Trimming at V came to 6 bases and at J to 4 bases, leaving 15 bases not matched to a gene. The CDR3 runs 17 residues.

The chain couples TRBV20-1 to TRBJ1-1; TRBD1 might be the D (5 bases). This CDR3 has 10 residues. Germline CDR1 reads DFQATT; CDR2 reads SNEGSKA (reference sequence). V dropped 5 bases and J dropped 11 bases, with 12 bases sitting between them. CDR3 protein: CSARKQDAFF. Here the CDR3 DNA reads TGCAGTGCTCGGAAACAGGATGCTTTCTTT.

The chain recombines TRBV7-9 with TRBJ1-3; D is uncertain. The V and J ends lost 5 bases and 1 base respectively, with 18 bases between them. From germline, CDR1 is SEHNR and CDR2 FQNEAQ (reference sequence). This CDR3 region has 17 residues. In nucleotides, the CDR3 is TGTGCCAGCAGCCCCCGAAGGTTCCCGACTTCTGGAAACACCATATATTTT. Translation: CASSPRRFPTSGNTIYF. Filled out from reference TRBV7-9 and TRBJ1-3, the complete variable domain reads DTGVSQNPRHKITKRGQNVTFRCDPISEHNRLYWYRQTLGQGPEFLTYFQNEAQLEKSRLLSDRFSAERPKGSFSTLEIQRTEQGDSAMYLCASSPRRFPTSGNTIYFGEGSWLTVV.